Below, one T cell receptor (beta chain) is given with its context. The record originates from a study of blood T cell repertoires in COVID-19. CDR1 and CDR2 (germline): MNHNY, SVGAGI (reference sequence). The J segment lost 7 bases and the V segment lost 6 bases, leaving 8 bases of the junction unmatched. The CDR3 is made up of 14 amino acids. In the authors' workflow: How many nucleated cells were present was estimated from reference gene primer amplification. Data came from immunoSEQ multiplex PCR; TCRdb stores just in-frame clones and leaves some out. V and J calls and clone size are given by that table; D and trimming were obtained from the DNA. In the table there are under 150,000 clones, 85% to 90% of which are singletons.

This receptor was identified in a man at least 80 years old with acute or convalescent COVID-19. Sequencing was done on a sample of peripheral blood. The V call is TRBV6-6, the J call TRBJ1-5, with 8 bases matching TRBD1. The CDR3 sequence is CASSMTGASQPQHF. In DNA form, the CDR3 reads TGTGCCAGCAGCATGACAGGGGCAAGCCAGCCCCAGCATTTT.